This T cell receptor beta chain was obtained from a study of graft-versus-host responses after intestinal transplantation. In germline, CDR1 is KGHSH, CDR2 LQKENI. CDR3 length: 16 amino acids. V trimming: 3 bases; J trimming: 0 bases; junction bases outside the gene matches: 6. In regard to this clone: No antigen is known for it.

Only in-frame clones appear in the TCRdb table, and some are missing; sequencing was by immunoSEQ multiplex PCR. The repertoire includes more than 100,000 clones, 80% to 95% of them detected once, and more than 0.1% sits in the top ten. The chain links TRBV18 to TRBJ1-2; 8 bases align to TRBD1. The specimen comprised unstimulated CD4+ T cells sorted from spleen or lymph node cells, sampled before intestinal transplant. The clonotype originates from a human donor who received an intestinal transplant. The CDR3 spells CASSPLRQGTNYGYTF. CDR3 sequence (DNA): TGTGCCAGCTCACCTCTCCGACAGGGGACTAACTATGGCTACACCTTC.